The 8 T cell receptor beta chains below all came from one sample that was sequenced in a study of beta chain features in type 1 diabetes. The study reverse transcribed the entire isolated RNA, so it sequenced expressed TCRB transcripts. Profiled with immunoSEQ multiplex PCR; TCRdb holds only in-frame clones, not every one. The repertoire holds about 40,000 clones, with approximately 49% as singletons. Input material: stem cell memory CD4+ T cells from blood. Every receptor here comes from a woman in her twenties or thirties in good health.

This chain links TRBV7-3 with TRBJ2-3, with TRBD2 identical over 15 bases. This CDR3 has 16 residues. Per germline, CDR1 SGHTA and CDR2 FQGTGA. The trim removed 1 base at V and 6 bases at J, leaving 2 bases unmatched. The CDR3: CASSLSGTSGRDTQYF. CDR3 nucleotides: TGTGCCAGCAGCTTAAGTGGGACTAGCGGGAGGGATACGCAGTATTTT.

This clone was observed a handful of times. The CDR3 DNA reads TGTGCCAGCTCACCCAACCACATCGGACAGGGTACCACCGGGGAGCTGTTTTTT. Residues: CASSPNHIGQGTTGELFF. The genes are TRBV18 and TRBJ2-2; the match to TRBD1 covers 8 bases. CDR3 length: 18 residues. The trim removed 3 bases at V and 4 bases at J, leaving 13 bases unmatched. The V gene's germline CDR1 is KGHSH and CDR2 LQKENI.

The genes are TRBV7-2 and TRBJ2-3; a possible D gene is TRBD2 (6 bases). The CDR3 runs 14 residues. Germline V gene sequence: CDR1 SGHTA, CDR2 FQGNSA. The V end lost 5 bases, the J end lost 3 bases, and 12 bases lay between the germline ends. The CDR3 DNA reads as TGTGCCAGCAGCCAGGAGAGCGGGACAGATACGCAGTATTTT. It specifies CASSQESGTDTQYF.

The chain recombines TRBV6-6 with TRBJ1-1; D is unclear. Per germline, CDR1 MNHNY and CDR2 SVGAGI (reference sequence). This CDR3 is 11 amino acids long. Trimming pared 8 bases from V and 2 bases from J, leaving 6 bases between. The CDR3 coding sequence is TGTGCCAGCCGAGTTAACACTGAAGCTTTCTTT. Protein: CASRVNTEAFF.

The J gene is TRBJ1-2, the V gene TRBV28, with TRBD1 matching 8 bases. Germline loops: CDR1 MDHEN, CDR2 SYDVKM. J lost 4 bases, V lost 6 bases, and 4 bases had no gene match. The CDR3 spans 13 residues. This CDR3 reads CASSPGGRYGYTF. In DNA, the CDR3 is TGTGCCAGCAGCCCAGGGGGCCGCTATGGCTACACCTTC.

This clone has only a few counts. This rearrangement joins TRBV7-4 to TRBJ2-1, with TRBD2 identical over 15 bases. The CDR3 extends over 18 amino acids. V shed 5 bases and J 8 bases; nucleotides not matched to a gene: 13. Germline V CDR1 and CDR2: SGHVT, SQSDAQ. The CDR3, as DNA: TGTGCCAGCAGCGAAACCCGGACTAGCGGGAGGGAGGTTGATGAGCAGTTCTTC. Translating it yields CASSETRTSGREVDEQFF.

The DNA of the CDR3 is TGTGCCAGCAGGTTTGGTGCCTTGCGAGGCGGTCACAATGAGCAGTTCTTC. The encoded protein is CASRFGALRGGHNEQFF. V usage is TRBV7-3 and J usage is TRBJ2-1, with D unresolved. Trimming shortened V by 6 bases and J by 5 bases, and 23 bases separated the two germline ends. Germline CDR1 SGHTA, CDR2 FQGTGA. The CDR3 totals 17 residues. Together with reference TRBV7-3 and TRBJ2-1, the CDR3 gives the full variable domain: GAGVSQTPSNKVTEKGKYVELRCDPISGHTALYWYRQSLGQGPEFLIYFQGTGAADDSGLPNDRFFAVRPEGSVSTLKIQRTERGDSAVYLCASRFGALRGGHNEQFFGPGTRLTVL.

The chain couples TRBV29-1 to TRBJ1-1; tentatively, D is TRBD1 (5 bases). The germline CDR1 and CDR2 sequences are SQVTM and ANQGSEA. The CDR3 extends over 14 amino acids. The V end lost 4 bases, the J end lost 0 bases, and 12 bases lay between the germline ends. The DNA for the CDR3 is TGCAGCGTTGCCCGGACAAATCTGAACACTGAAGCTTTCTTT. It encodes CSVARTNLNTEAFF.